This TCR beta chain came from a study of cytomegalovirus exposure and HLA in healthy donors. Comment on this clone: As yet, its antigen is unknown.

Germline loops: CDR1 GTSNPN, CDR2 SVGIG (reference sequence). V trimming: 3 bases; J trimming: 4 bases; junction bases outside the gene matches: 4. There are 13 residues in the CDR3. Findings and limits, study-wide: Differences between HLA loci emerged in a later analysis of TCR association rates, with DRB1 most and HLA-C fewest. Prior analysis indicated that the majority of TCR beta V segments exhibited productivity approximately 87% or approximately 30% of the time. The classifier reportedly diagnosed cytomegalovirus status with high specificity and sensitivity. An assumption of roughly uniform sequencing depth across donors underlay the presence/absence analyses.

The PCR employed 60 Vbeta primers together with 13 Jbeta primers. Some clones are missing from TCRdb's copy, which holds only in-frame ones; the method was immunoSEQ multiplex PCR. The sample records 110,000 to 150,000 clones, around 74% being singletons. Sequenced: PBMCs. This receptor was obtained from a man between 18 and 29 years old in good health and CMV-seropositive. This chain joins TRBV30 and TRBJ2-3, with TRBD1 identical over 7 bases. The CDR3 spells CAWRKGAPDTQYF. CDR3 DNA sequence: TGTGCCTGGAGAAAGGGGGCCCCAGATACGCAGTATTTT.